The 14 T cell receptor beta chains listed next were all sequenced from one sample in a study of PD-L1 blockade in urothelial cancer. The repertoire was sequenced with immunoSEQ multiplex PCR; TCRdb's copy has only in-frame clones and lacks some. The table lists about 17,000 clones, about nine tenths of them singletons. The source material was PBMCs, sampled around atezolizumab (anti-PD-L1) treatment. These receptors were obtained from a man aged 50 or older with urothelial cancer.

The sample holds a few counts of this clone. J is TRBJ2-3 and V is TRBV18; 7 bases agree with TRBD1. Unmatched junction bases numbered 8, after V lost 3 bases and J lost 2 bases. CDR1 is KGHSH and CDR2 is LQKENI in the germline V gene. The CDR3 has 16 amino acids. CDR3 DNA: TGTGCCAGCTCACCGCTTCCGACAGGGAACACAGATACGCAGTATTTT. Translation gives CASSPLPTGNTDTQYF.

This chain connects TRBV10-3 to TRBJ2-1; TRBD1 matches 10 bases. V lost 11 bases and J lost 5; bases outside the gene matches: 9. Germline CDR1 ENHRY, CDR2 SYGVKD. There are 14 residues in the CDR3. The CDR3 spells CAAQGQGSHNEQFF. CDR3 nucleotides: TGTGCCGCCCAGGGACAGGGGTCCCACAATGAGCAGTTCTTC.

The gene calls are TRBV5-1 and TRBJ2-7; no reliable D call. V lost 5 bases and J 3 bases, leaving 12 bases between the germline ends. The germline CDR1 and CDR2 sequences are SGHRS and YFSETQ. The CDR3 runs 13 residues. CDR3 residues: CASSMAGIYEQYF. The CDR3, as DNA: TGCGCCAGCAGTATGGCAGGAATCTACGAGCAGTACTTC.

The chain has TRBV29-1 and TRBJ2-1, with 8 positions matching TRBD1. This CDR3 comprises 14 residues. Germline CDR1 SQVTM, CDR2 ANQGSEA. With 5 bases clipped from V and 6 bases from J, the junction kept 9 bases outside the gene matches. CDR3 protein: CSVRDRGFSNEQFF. CDR3 coding DNA: TGCAGCGTTCGTGACAGGGGTTTCTCCAATGAGCAGTTCTTC.

The chain employs TRBV7-9 and TRBJ2-2; TRBD2 agrees at 7 bases. CDR1 SEHNR and CDR2 FQNEAQ come from the germline V gene (reference sequence). CDR3 length equals 16 residues. After removal of 5 bases from V and 6 bases from J, the junction contained 12 bases not matched to a gene. In DNA, the CDR3 is TGTGCCAGCAGCCTAAACATGCGGGAGATAGCCGGGGAGCTGTTTTTT. Amino acids: CASSLNMREIAGELFF.

The CDR3 region is CASGGARRASSYEQYF. CDR3 DNA: TGTGCCAGCGGGGGAGCGAGGAGGGCTAGCTCCTACGAGCAGTACTTC. The chain carries TRBV28 and TRBJ2-7, with a weak D call TRBD2 (6 bases). Trimming shortened V by 8 bases and J by 0 bases, and 20 bases separated the two germline ends. The CDR3 has 16 residues. Germline-derived CDR1 and CDR2 are MDHEN and SYDVKM.

The chain links TRBV10-2 to TRBJ2-6; 11 bases agree with TRBD2. The CDR3 is made up of 17 amino acids. Trimming removed 4 bases from V and 3 bases from J; junction bases left unmatched: 5. Looked up from germline, CDR1 is WSHSY and CDR2 is SAAADI. In nucleotides, the CDR3 is TGCGCCAGCAGTGTTCTAGCGGGGGGCTTTGGGGCCAACGTCCTGACTTTC. It translates to CASSVLAGGFGANVLTF.

The chain has TRBV13 and TRBJ1-1; D gene unclear. The ends were cut back, 5 bases at V and 4 bases at J, with 14 bases in the middle. Germline CDR1 PRHDT, CDR2 FYEKMQ (reference sequence). The CDR3 is made up of 14 amino acids. CDR3 residues: CASSPPAGPTEAFF. The CDR3 nucleotides read TGTGCCAGCAGCCCACCGGCAGGCCCCACTGAAGCTTTCTTT.

The J gene is TRBJ2-5, the V gene TRBV7-2; maybe TRBD2 (5 bases). V lost 0 bases and J lost 5, with 10 bases in between. This CDR3 is 14 amino acids long. Germline V gives CDR1 SGHTA, CDR2 FQGNSA. The CDR3 region is CASSLARARETQYF. CDR3 coding DNA: TGTGCCAGCAGCTTAGCGAGGGCTCGGGAGACCCAGTACTTC.

This clone came up once. The chain uses TRBV6-5 and TRBJ1-5, with a possible D match to TRBD1 (5 bases). Trimming left V 0 bases short and J 6 bases short, with 9 bases between. The CDR3 is 14 amino acids. The germline CDR1 and CDR2 sequences are MNHEY and SVGAGI. CDR3 sequence reads: CASSYSGGSQPQHF. The DNA of the CDR3 is TGTGCCAGCAGTTACTCGGGGGGATCTCAGCCCCAGCATTTT.

With respect to this clone: At one end the junction does not follow the germline gene, possibly because of a read error. The DNA of the CDR3 is TGCGCCAGCCGCTTGGCAGGGATATCATACGAGCAGTACTTC. Amino acid sequence: CASRLAGISYEQYF. This sequence joins TRBV5-1 and TRBJ2-7; perhaps TRBD1 as D (5 bases). Germline V CDR1 and CDR2: SGHRS, YFSETQ. The CDR3 is made up of 14 amino acids.

The rearrangement joins TRBV6-5 to TRBJ2-3; 11 positions match TRBD2. V lost 7 bases to trimming and J lost 10 bases; unmatched junction nucleotides: 7. CDR3 size: 13 residues. The germline V gene has CDR1 MNHEY and CDR2 SVGAGI. CDR3 loop: CASTLIAGGAQYF. CDR3 sequence (DNA): TGTGCCAGCACCCTGATAGCGGGAGGGGCGCAGTATTTT.

The chain couples TRBV29-1 to TRBJ2-1; the match to TRBD1 covers 10 bases. V lost 7 bases to trimming and J lost 6 bases; unmatched junction nucleotides: 3. There are 12 residues in the CDR3. Germline values: CDR1 SQVTM, CDR2 ANQGSEA. In nucleotides, the CDR3 is TGCAGCGCCCGGACAGGGGGCAATGAGCAGTTCTTC. This codes for CSARTGGNEQFF.

This chain links TRBV6-5 with TRBJ1-4; D not certain. V was trimmed by 4 bases and J by 3 bases, leaving 15 bases between them. Germline-derived CDR1 and CDR2 are MNHEY and SVGAGI. This CDR3 comprises 16 residues. Here the CDR3 reads CASSSNWARSNEKLFF. CDR3 DNA: TGTGCCAGCAGTTCGAATTGGGCCCGATCTAATGAAAAACTGTTTTTT.